Below, 11 T cell receptor beta chains from the same sample are listed, as sequenced in a study of shared clonotypes between healthy human individuals. Libraries were prepared by immunoSEQ multiplex PCR; TCRdb keeps only in-frame clonotypes and omits some of them. Among 450,000 to 700,000 clones listed, 95% were seen once. The naive CD8 population came from CD45RO-negative cells selected for CCR7, without terminally differentiated effector memory CD45RA+ cells. Sample: naive CD8+ T cells sorted from blood. The receptors derive from a woman aged 25 to 39 in good health.

The V call is TRBV7-2, the J call TRBJ1-1, with TRBD1 as a possible D gene (5 bases). Germline values: CDR1 SGHTA, CDR2 FQGNSA. V was clipped by 2 bases and J by 4 bases, with 8 bases between them. The CDR3 has 13 residues. CDR3 bases: TGTGCCAGCAGCTTAATGGGGGGCACTGAAGCTTTCTTT. Protein product: CASSLMGGTEAFF.

The chain recombines TRBV2 with TRBJ2-7, with 10 bases identical to TRBD2. J was trimmed by 0 bases and V by 2 bases; bases with no gene match: 7. The CDR3 loop spans 17 amino acids. In germline, CDR1 is SNHLY, CDR2 FYNNEI. The CDR3 protein is CASSESFASGSSYEQYF. The CDR3 bases are TGTGCCAGCAGTGAAAGTTTCGCTAGCGGGAGCTCCTACGAGCAGTACTTC. Complete variable domain (other parts from reference TRBV2 and TRBJ2-7): EPEVTQTPSHQVTQMGQEVILRCVPISNHLYFYWYRQILGQKVEFLVSFYNNEISEKSEIFDDQFSVERPDGSNFTLKIRSTKLEDSAMYFCASSESFASGSSYEQYFGPGTRLTVT.

This clone showed up just once. This rearrangement joins TRBV5-1 to TRBJ2-7; tentatively, D is TRBD1 or TRBD2 (6 bases each). Germline assignment: CDR1 SGHRS and CDR2 YFSETQ. The CDR3 sequence is 14 residues long. Between the trimmed V and J ends, which lost 4 bases and 5 bases, there was a span of 16 bases. For the CDR3, the DNA is TGCGCCAGCAGCCCCAGACAGGCGGGGAACGAGCAGTACTTC. Protein product: CASSPRQAGNEQYF.

This clone was observed a few times. This chain connects TRBV28 to TRBJ2-7; the match to TRBD1 covers 7 bases. V was pared by 6 bases and J by 2 bases, with 10 bases of the junction left unmatched. Germline V CDR1 and CDR2: MDHEN, SYDVKM. This CDR3 contains 15 residues. CDR3 sequence: CASRMRWDSTYEQYF. CDR3 coding DNA: TGTGCCAGCAGAATGCGGTGGGACAGCACCTACGAGCAGTACTTC.

The chain links TRBV19 to TRBJ2-3; 9 bases fit TRBD2. The CDR3 consists of 15 residues. Germline trimming cut 4 bases from V and 4 bases from J; bases unmatched to any gene: 6. Germline CDR1 reads LNHDA; CDR2 reads SQIVND (reference sequence). The DNA for the CDR3 is TGTGCCAGTAGTACAGGGACTAGCCTCCCAGATACGCAGTATTTT. The encoded protein is CASSTGTSLPDTQYF.

CDR3 nucleotide sequence: TGTGCCAGCAGCCCCGACAACCGATGGAACGAGCAGTTCTTC. This sequence encodes CASSPDNRWNEQFF. V and J are TRBV13 and TRBJ2-1, with D unresolved. CDR3 length equals 14 residues. CDR1 is PRHDT and CDR2 is FYEKMQ in the germline V gene (reference sequence). Between the trimmed V and J ends, which lost 5 bases and 10 bases, there was a span of 18 bases.

This chain connects TRBV5-1 to TRBJ2-1; 11 nucleotides agree with TRBD2. Looked up from germline, CDR1 is SGHRS and CDR2 is YFSETQ. The trim removed 0 bases at V and 0 bases at J, leaving 5 bases unmatched. The CDR3 covers 18 residues. CDR3 DNA: TGCGCCAGCAGCTTGGGGACTAGCGGGTGGAGCTCCTACAATGAGCAGTTCTTC. It yields the protein CASSLGTSGWSSYNEQFF. Complete variable domain (other parts from reference TRBV5-1 and TRBJ2-1): KAGVTQTPRYLIKTRGQQVTLSCSPISGHRSVSWYQQTPGQGLQFLFEYFSETQRNKGNFPGRFSGRQFSNSRSEMNVSTLELGDSALYLCASSLGTSGWSSYNEQFFGPGTRLTVL.

This chain links TRBV27 with TRBJ2-7; perhaps TRBD1 as D (5 bases). The germline CDR1 and CDR2 sequences are MNHEY and SMNVEV (reference sequence). This CDR3 spans 14 amino acids. Trimming removed 2 bases at V and 5 bases at J, with 13 bases between. Here the CDR3 DNA reads TGTGCCAGCAGTTTAGTTGGGGCTAATCACGAGCAGTACTTC. Protein sequence: CASSLVGANHEQYF.

The rearrangement uses TRBV7-9 and TRBJ1-1; no clear D gene. Per the germline V gene, CDR1 is SEHNR and CDR2 is FQNEAQ (reference sequence). Between the trimmed V and J ends, which lost 7 bases and 6 bases, there was a span of 18 bases. The CDR3 sequence is 14 residues long. CDR3 protein: CASIDGLVVSEAFF. The CDR3 nucleotides read TGTGCCAGCATCGATGGGTTAGTAGTTTCTGAAGCTTTCTTT.

J is TRBJ2-1 and V is TRBV7-9; 8 bases align to TRBD2. Per the germline V gene, CDR1 is SEHNR and CDR2 is FQNEAQ (reference sequence). The length of the CDR3 is 16 residues. V gave up 7 bases and J gave up 8 bases; unmatched junction bases: 16. CDR3 residues: CASTPRRREEQDEQFF. The DNA of the CDR3 is TGTGCCAGCACCCCGCGACGGCGGGAGGAACAAGATGAGCAGTTCTTC.

This chain joins TRBV5-6 and TRBJ1-1; unclear D gene. V lost 2 bases and J lost 1, with 6 bases in between. Germline-derived CDR1 and CDR2 are SGHDT and YYEEEE. The CDR3 contains 13 residues. CDR3 loop: CASSFSRNTEAFF. DNA for the CDR3: TGTGCCAGCAGCTTTTCAAGGAACACTGAAGCTTTCTTT.